These T cell receptor beta chains were read from a single sample in a study of cytomegalovirus exposure and HLA in healthy donors. Clones were read by immunoSEQ multiplex PCR, and TCRdb kept only the in-frame ones, dropping some. The repertoire holds about 170,000 clones, with about four fifths as singletons. Sequenced material: PBMCs. Every receptor here comes from a woman younger than 35 in good health and CMV-seronegative. CDR3s include the opening cysteine and the closing phenylalanine or tryptophan. Fields, in order: clone size, D gene, V gene, J gene, CDR3 DNA, CDR3 protein. D genes are given only for firm matches. Clone size is not always given. Where it is, it says once, few, many or a class for expanded clones.

-	-	TRBV5-1	TRBJ2-2	TGCGCCAGCAGCCTTTATATCGGCAGGGCCGTTAACGGGGAGCTGTTTTTT	CASSLYIGRAVNGELFF
-	TRBD1	TRBV19	TRBJ1-1	TGTGCCAGTAGTATAATTAGGGACAGGAACACTGAAGCTTTCTTT	CASSIIRDRNTEAFF
-	TRBD1	TRBV7-2	TRBJ2-7	TGTGCCAGCAGCTTAGTCGGACAGGGACCAATCTACGAGCAGTACTTC	CASSLVGQGPIYEQYF
-	-	TRBV6-1	TRBJ2-3	TGTGCCAGCAGTGAAGCGTTAGGCGGCTTCGGGACAGATACGCAGTATTTT	CASSEALGGFGTDTQYF
-	TRBD1	TRBV28	TRBJ1-1	TGTGCCAGCAGTTTAAGTCACGGACAGGGAGCTTTCTTT	CASSLSHGQGAFF
few	TRBD2	TRBV6-1	TRBJ2-3	TGTGCCAGCAGTGAAGAGGCTGGAGGACTAGCGAGGGTGAACACAGATACGCAGTATTTT	CASSEEAGGLARVNTDTQYF
-	-	TRBV7-2	TRBJ1-2	TGTGCCAGCAGCTGGGGGGATGGCTACACCTTC	CASSWGDGYTF
few	-	TRBV5-6	TRBJ1-4	TGTGCCAGCCAAAGCGGGAGTGGTGAAAAACTGTTTTTT	CASQSGSGEKLFF
-	-	TRBV12-2	TRBJ2-7	TGTGCAAGTCGCTTAGTCCCAGGGATTAACTCCGACTACGAGCAGTACTTC	CASRLVPGINSDYEQYF
-	TRBD1	TRBV30	TRBJ2-7	TGTGCCTGGACTCCGGGACAGGGCGACTACGAGCAGTACTTC	CAWTPGQGDYEQYF
-	TRBD1	TRBV5-1	TRBJ2-3	TGCGCCAGCAGCCAGGACAGGGGCACAGATACGCAGTATTTT	CASSQDRGTDTQYF
-	TRBD2	TRBV19	TRBJ2-7	TGTGCCAGTAGTAGCCGACTAGCGGGCTCCTACGAGCAGTACTTC	CASSSRLAGSYEQYF
few	-	TRBV27	TRBJ1-5	TGTGCCAGCAGATCCCGGGTGGACAATCAGCCCCAGCATTTT	CASRSRVDNQPQHF
-	-	TRBV30	TRBJ2-5	TGTGCCTGGGTCCGGGAGGAGACCCAGTACTTC	CAWVREETQYF
-	-	TRBV5-6	TRBJ2-1	TGTGCCAGCAGCCCAGACTACACCCTCAGGTCCTACAATGAGCAGTTCTTC	CASSPDYTLRSYNEQFF
-	-	TRBV7-2	TRBJ2-7	TGTGCCAGCAGCTATAGCGGCTATACCTACGAGCAGTACTTC	CASSYSGYTYEQYF
few	-	TRBV5-1	TRBJ1-4	TGCGCCAGCAGCTTATCTACAACTAATGAAAAACTGTTTTTT	CASSLSTTNEKLFF
few	TRBD1	TRBV19	TRBJ2-7	TGTGCCAGTAGGGACAGGGGGATCGACGAGCAGTACTTC	CASRDRGIDEQYF
-	-	TRBV6-1	TRBJ2-1	TGTGCCAGCAGCCCAGGTATACTGGAGGGCAATGAGCAGTTCTTC	CASSPGILEGNEQFF
-	-	TRBV10-2	TRBJ2-1	TGCGCCAGCACGAGGGGGAATGAGCAGTTCTTC	CASTRGNEQFF
-	-	TRBV30	TRBJ1-2	TGTGCCTGGAGTTCTGTACGGGGAGTCGTCTACGATGGCTACACCTTC	CAWSSVRGVVYDGYTF
once	-	TRBV19	TRBJ1-4	TGTGCCAGTAGTCCTCCCGGGACTAATGAAAAACTGTTTTTT	CASSPPGTNEKLFF
few	TRBD2	TRBV5-1	TRBJ2-7	TGCGCCAGCAGCTTGGAGGGGACTAGCAACGAGCAGTACTTC	CASSLEGTSNEQYF
-	-	TRBV19	TRBJ1-3	TGTGCCAGTAGGAAAACAGGGAAGGAAAACACCATATATTTT	CASRKTGKENTIYF
-	TRBD2	TRBV11-3	TRBJ2-1	TGTGCCAGCAGCTCCCGGACTAGCGGTTACAATGAGCAGTTCTTC	CASSSRTSGYNEQFF
-	-	TRBV5-1	TRBJ2-4	TGCGCCAGCAGCTTGGGCGGGGTTAGGGCCAAAAACATTCAGTACTTC	CASSLGGVRAKNIQYF
-	-	TRBV5-4	TRBJ2-7	TGTGCCAGCAGCTTGGCCGATACCTACGAGCAGTACTTC	CASSLADTYEQYF
-	-	TRBV29-1	TRBJ1-6	TGCAGCTATAGGGGTTCCTATAATTCACCCCTCCACTTT	CSYRGSYNSPLHF
once	TRBD2	TRBV2	TRBJ2-7	TGTGCCAGCCGCGAATCTAGCGGGATCTACGAGCAGTACTTC	CASRESSGIYEQYF
-	-	TRBV4-1	TRBJ2-1	TGCGCCAGCAGCCAGGGGGAGGGGGGCTTTCCGAGTAAGCAGTTCTTC	CASSQGEGGFPSKQFF
once	TRBD1	TRBV5-1	TRBJ1-3	TGCGCCAGCAGCTTCGAGGGGGCATCTGGAAACACCATATATTTT	CASSFEGASGNTIYF
-	TRBD2	TRBV5-1	TRBJ2-3	TGCGCCAGCACCTTTACCCACCTATTAGCGGGGTCCGGCACAGATACGCAGTATTTT	CASTFTHLLAGSGTDTQYF
-	TRBD1	TRBV18	TRBJ1-2	TGTGCCAGCTCACCACTTGTGGGACAGGGGGACAACTATGGCTACACCTTC	CASSPLVGQGDNYGYTF
-	-	TRBV7-3	TRBJ2-2	TGTGCCAGCAGCTTGGCCACCGGGGAGCTGTTTTTT	CASSLATGELFF
-	-	TRBV30	TRBJ1-2	TGTGCCTGGAGTGTACCCCGGCGGTGCGACTATGGCTACACCTTC	CAWSVPRRCDYGYTF
-	TRBD2	TRBV19	TRBJ2-2	TGTGCCAGTAGTATAGAGGTACTAGCGGGAGGCCTCACCGGGGAGCTGTTTTTT	CASSIEVLAGGLTGELFF
-	-	TRBV7-8	TRBJ1-4	TGTGCCAGCAGCCCCGAGCGGGGGAATAATGAAAAACTGTTTTTT	CASSPERGNNEKLFF
-	-	TRBV5-4	TRBJ1-2	TGTGCCAGCAGCCCAGAAAACAGGGAGAACTATGGCTACACCTTC	CASSPENRENYGYTF
-	-	TRBV7-8	TRBJ1-4	TGTGCCAGCAGCTTAAGGGGGGCGGGGGGAAATGAAAAACTGTTTTTT	CASSLRGAGGNEKLFF
-	-	TRBV6-1	TRBJ1-2	TGTGCCAGCAGGTTAACAGGAAGCCTTAACTATGGCTACACCTTC	CASRLTGSLNYGYTF
-	TRBD1	TRBV5-1	TRBJ2-4	TGCGCCAGCAGCTTCGGACAGGAAGAAAACATTCAGTACTTC	CASSFGQEENIQYF
-	-	TRBV7-9	TRBJ1-1	TGTGCCAGCAGCTTACCGACAGAGAAACCTTATGAAGCTTTCTTT	CASSLPTEKPYEAFF